This is a list of T cell receptor beta chains from one sample in a study of T cell responses to AZD1222 COVID-19 vaccine. Produced via immunoSEQ multiplex PCR; TCRdb's table is partial and in-frame only. This repertoire shows some 180,000 clones, about nine tenths found once; its top ten account for roughly 6%. The sequencing used peripheral blood, collected on day 0 of AZD1222 vaccination. These receptor sequences come from an adult in good health. Both conserved end residues are part of each CDR3. The D gene is left open where the match is weak. Where a row states a size, it is once, few, many or the class of an expanded clone; other rows omit it.

-	20	-	TRBV6-1	TRBJ1-6	CASSATPGRQASSYNSPLHF	TGTGCCAGCAGTGCTACCCCGGGACGTCAGGCGAGCTCCTATAATTCACCCCTCCACTTT
-	14	-	TRBV24-1	TRBJ2-6	CATSGTPGANVLTF	TGTGCCACCTCCGGGACCCCCGGGGCCAACGTCCTGACTTTC
-	15	TRBD1	TRBV5-1	TRBJ1-5	CASSLTGAENQPQHF	TGCGCCAGCAGCTTAACAGGGGCTGAGAATCAGCCCCAGCATTTT
-	14	-	TRBV6-5	TRBJ2-1	CASRNGGSYNEQFF	TGTGCCAGCAGAAATGGGGGCTCCTACAATGAGCAGTTCTTC
-	15	TRBD2	TRBV7-9	TRBJ2-5	CASSLVGGGGETQYF	TGTGCCAGCAGCTTAGTTGGCGGGGGTGGTGAGACCCAGTACTTC
once	13	TRBD2	TRBV20-1	TRBJ2-5	CSASPSGLETQYF	TGCAGTGCTAGTCCTAGCGGGTTAGAGACCCAGTACTTC
-	14	TRBD1	TRBV6-5	TRBJ1-6	CASGTGGLNSPLHF	TGTGCCAGCGGGACAGGGGGCCTTAATTCACCCCTCCACTTT
-	14	TRBD1	TRBV19	TRBJ1-3	CASRTTGAGNTIYF	TGTGCCAGTAGAACCACAGGGGCTGGAAACACCATATATTTT
-	15	-	TRBV6-5	TRBJ2-7	CASSYSTSGTYEQYF	TGTGCCAGCAGTTACTCGACAAGCGGTACCTACGAGCAGTACTTC
-	14	TRBD1	TRBV11-2	TRBJ1-2	CASSLSSPGGGYTF	TGTGCCAGCAGCTTAAGCTCGCCAGGGGGCGGCTACACCTTC
once	17	TRBD1	TRBV18	TRBJ2-3	CASSPNSQGALGDTQYF	TGTGCCAGCTCACCCAACTCCCAGGGGGCTCTTGGAGATACGCAGTATTTT
-	15	-	TRBV6-5	TRBJ2-1	CASGYDKNGRPEQFF	TGTGCCAGCGGTTATGACAAGAACGGGAGACCGGAGCAGTTCTTC
-	14	TRBD1	TRBV4-2	TRBJ1-6	CASSRDRDNSPLHF	TGTGCCAGCAGCCGGGACAGAGATAATTCACCCCTCCACTTT
-	16	-	TRBV28	TRBJ1-6	CASRGDVSSYNSPLHF	TGTGCCAGCAGAGGGGACGTCAGCTCCTATAATTCACCCCTCCACTTT
-	16	-	TRBV12-5	TRBJ2-1	CASGLSGKISYNEQFF	TGTGCTAGTGGTTTGTCGGGCAAAATCTCCTACAATGAGCAGTTCTTC
few	13	-	TRBV28	TRBJ2-7	CASSSQAPYEQYF	TGTGCCAGCAGTTCACAGGCTCCCTACGAGCAGTACTTC
-	14	-	TRBV19	TRBJ1-4	CASRRLSTNEKLFF	TGTGCCAGTAGACGACTTTCAACTAATGAAAAACTGTTTTTT
-	15	-	TRBV9	TRBJ1-4	CASSVGQGSNEKLFF	TGTGCCAGCAGCGTAGGTCAGGGTTCTAATGAAAAACTGTTTTTT
-	14	-	TRBV9	TRBJ1-6	CASSAGLGNSPLHF	TGTGCCAGCAGCGCGGGACTGGGAAATTCACCCCTCCACTTT
-	14	TRBD1	TRBV24-1	TRBJ1-2	CATSDLPTGAGYTF	TGTGCCACCAGTGATTTACCGACAGGGGCTGGCTACACCTTC
-	10	-	TRBV20-1	TRBJ1-5	CSVSGQPQHF	TGCAGTGTCTCAGGGCAGCCCCAGCATTTT
-	13	-	TRBV29-1	TRBJ2-7	CSILATESYEQYF	TGCAGCATTTTGGCGACGGAGTCCTACGAGCAGTACTTC
-	11	-	TRBV7-9	TRBJ1-1	CASSLGVEAFF	TGTGCCAGCAGCTTAGGGGTTGAAGCTTTCTTT